The clone carrying this T cell receptor beta chain was picked up many times. Its antigen is still unknown. The data were obtained in a study of Graves' ophthalmopathy and Graves' hyperthyroidism. Whole-study results and caveats: Blood shared most expanded thyroid clonotypes above 0.001 frequency.

The ends were cut back, 2 bases at V and 4 bases at J, with 6 bases in the middle. The CDR3 spans 12 residues. Germline V gene data show CDR1 as SGHVS and CDR2 as FQNEAQ. Patients newly diagnosed with hyperthyroidism, under 2 months' duration, were aged 18 to 65, the study reports. Investigators amplified TCR beta CDR3 regions from RNA transcripts. In the first round, RT-PCR was carried out with HTBI primers, and a multiplex PCR formed the second round. TCRdb reprocessed the multiplex PCR reads via MiXCR and lists one record per CDR3 protein. The sample records 1 million to 1.3 million distinct CDR3 sequences, 35% to 40% being singletons.

The material sequenced was peripheral blood or thyroid tissue (not recorded which). The chain couples TRBV7-8 to TRBJ2-7; D gene uncertain. The clonotype comes from an adult man with Graves' hyperthyroidism. CDR3 DNA: TGTGCCAGCAGCTTATTTAGGTACGAGCAGTACTTC. It translates to CASSLFRYEQYF.